The 29 T cell receptor beta chains listed next were all sequenced from one sample in a study of T-cell reconstitution after alpha-beta-depleted transplantation in children. Construction of the TCRbeta library involved unique molecular identifiers. TCRdb reprocessed the PCR reads via MiXCR and lists one record per CDR3 protein. The sample consists of around 130,000 distinct CDR3 sequences, about a tenth of them appearing once. This specimen was PBMCs, mostly from graft donor cells, taken 180 days after TCRalphabeta/CD19-depleted stem cell transplant. Every receptor here comes from a girl in the first two years of life who had a stem cell transplant for combined immunodeficiency, so the T cells may come from the graft donor.

By its share, this clonotype is medium-sized. The chain uses TRBV29-1 and TRBJ1-5; D is possibly TRBD1 (5 bases). The CDR3 sequence is 13 residues long. V was clipped by 6 bases and J by 6 bases, with 15 bases between them. Germline V gives CDR1 SQVTM, CDR2 ANQGSEA. CDR3 sequence reads: CSVQDLQGQPQHF. The CDR3 region has the DNA TGCAGCGTACAGGACCTCCAGGGTCAGCCCCAGCATTTT.

This clonotype came up a few times. The chain links TRBV28 to TRBJ2-2; tentative D call: TRBD1 (6 bases). This CDR3 region has 15 residues. The V gene's germline CDR1 is MDHEN and CDR2 SYDVKM. The ends were cut back, 5 bases at V and 5 bases at J, with 15 bases in the middle. The CDR3 DNA reads TGTGCCAGCAGTCCTCGGACAGTGGAGACCGGGGAGCTGTTTTTT. Translation gives CASSPRTVETGELFF.

This chain connects TRBV5-1 to TRBJ2-5; the D gene could be TRBD1 or TRBD2 (6 bases each). The CDR3 sequence is 15 residues long. Germline loops: CDR1 SGHRS, CDR2 YFSETQ. V was cut by 4 bases and J by 2 bases, with 15 bases left in between. The CDR3 DNA reads TGCGCCAGCAGCCCGGGGGCGGCAGGACAAGAGACCCAGTACTTC. This encodes CASSPGAAGQETQYF.

A few counts support this clonotype. The chain is built from TRBV29-1 and TRBJ2-5; TRBD1 agrees at 7 bases. Unmatched junction bases numbered 6, after V lost 3 bases and J lost 5 bases. CDR3 length equals 13 residues. Germline values: CDR1 SQVTM, CDR2 ANQGSEA. The CDR3 DNA sequence: TGCAGCGTTGATAGTACAGGGGATGAGACCCAGTACTTC. As protein: CSVDSTGDETQYF.

This clonotype was observed a handful of times. V is TRBV5-6 and J is TRBJ2-1; no reliable D call. Germline loops: CDR1 SGHDT, CDR2 YYEEEE. The CDR3 contains 14 residues. V lost 5 bases and J lost 1, with 10 bases in between. DNA of the CDR3: TGTGCCAGCAGGCAGGCGGAATCCTACAATGAGCAGTTCTTC. It specifies CASRQAESYNEQFF.

This clonotype was observed a handful of times. The genes are TRBV6-2 or TRBV6-3 and TRBJ2-5; D is tentatively TRBD1 or TRBD2 (6 bases each). Germline V CDR1 and CDR2: MNHEY, SVGEGT. The CDR3 is made up of 15 amino acids. Trimming cost V 0 bases and J 4 bases, with 12 bases left between them. CDR3 in amino acids: CASSYSRGARETQYF. In nucleotides, the CDR3 is TGTGCCAGCAGTTACTCAAGGGGGGCTAGAGAGACCCAGTACTTC.

This clonotype came up a few times. The CDR3 spells CASSLDVSSYNSPLHF. CDR3 nucleotide sequence: TGTGCCAGCAGCTTAGACGTGAGCTCCTATAATTCACCCCTCCACTTT. The rearrangement joins TRBV11-2 to TRBJ1-6, with D uncertain. The germline CDR1 and CDR2 sequences are SGHAT and FQNNGV. Trimming removed 0 bases at V and 0 bases at J, with 6 bases between. This CDR3 contains 16 residues.

This clonotype was detected only a few times. The chain has TRBV29-1 and TRBJ2-7, with D possibly TRBD2 on 5 matching bases. The V gene lost 3 bases and the J gene lost 2 bases, with 20 bases spanning the gap. This CDR3 region has 16 residues. From germline, CDR1 is SQVTM and CDR2 ANQGSEA. The CDR3 DNA reads TGCAGCGTTGAGGGCAATTTTCGAGGGAGCGCCTACGAGCAGTACTTC. The encoded protein is CSVEGNFRGSAYEQYF.

This clonotype was picked up many times. The chain links TRBV29-1 to TRBJ2-7, with a tentative D call TRBD2 (5 bases). CDR1 SQVTM and CDR2 ANQGSEA come from the germline V gene. There are 12 residues in the CDR3. Trimming cost V 7 bases and J 2 bases, with 12 bases left between them. The CDR3 DNA is TGCAGCGCTGGAGGACTTACCTACGAGCAGTACTTC. Amino acids: CSAGGLTYEQYF.

The gene calls are TRBV5-1 and TRBJ1-1, with a weak D call TRBD1 (6 bases). Trimming took 0 bases from V and 8 from J, leaving 17 bases between them. CDR1 SGHRS and CDR2 YFSETQ come from the germline V gene. CDR3 length: 15 amino acids. The DNA of the CDR3 is TGCGCCAGCAGCTTGGGGGGAGGGGGGGGCTTGGAAGCTTTCTTT. Translation: CASSLGGGGGLEAFF.

This clonotype has just a few counts. The germline gene is not matched at one end of the junction; a read error may be the cause. The genes are TRBV7-2 and TRBJ2-1; 9 nucleotides match TRBD2. Germline CDR1 and CDR2: SGHTA and FQGNSA. The CDR3 covers 12 residues. This CDR3 reads CASSFGKAGGLF. The CDR3 region has the DNA TGTGCCAGCAGCTTTGGGAAAGCGGGGGGTCTTTTC.

This clonotype was detected a few times. This chain joins TRBV29-1 and TRBJ1-2; no clear D gene. Germline V gene lookup returns CDR1 SQVTM and CDR2 ANQGSEA. The CDR3 spans 14 residues. The V and J ends lost 1 base and 3 bases respectively, with 12 bases between them. The CDR3 bases are TGCAGCGTTGAAGTCAAGGGTTGGGACTATGGCTACACCTTC. This encodes CSVEVKGWDYGYTF.

This clonotype showed up just a few times. The genes are TRBV29-1 and TRBJ1-1; D is undetermined. The CDR3 runs 13 residues. Germline CDR1 reads SQVTM; CDR2 reads ANQGSEA. V shed 6 bases and J shed 1 base, with 12 bases lying between them. This CDR3 reads CSVRFVSNTEAFF. CDR3 DNA: TGCAGCGTACGGTTTGTTTCGAACACTGAAGCTTTCTTT.

This clonotype was observed a handful of times. This chain uses TRBV12-3 or TRBV12-4 with TRBJ2-1; D uncertain. Trimming shortened V by 5 bases and J by 9 bases, and 5 bases separated the two germline ends. The CDR3 runs 10 residues. As DNA, the CDR3 is TGTGCCAGCAGTAGAGGTGAGCAGTTCTTC. It codes for CASSRGEQFF.

This clonotype appeared many times. The CDR3 reads CAIRSGNEQFF. CDR3 bases: TGTGCCATCAGATCGGGCAATGAGCAGTTCTTC. The rearrangement joins TRBV10-3 to TRBJ2-1; D remains ambiguous. The CDR3 totals 11 residues. Trimming shortened V by 6 bases and J by 6 bases, and 6 bases separated the two germline ends. In germline, CDR1 is ENHRY, CDR2 SYGVKD.

The chain recombines TRBV7-6 with TRBJ2-3, with unresolved D. This CDR3 is 13 amino acids long. CDR1 SGHVS and CDR2 FNYEAQ come from the germline V gene. Trimming shortened V by 5 bases and J by 5 bases, and 11 bases separated the two germline ends. CDR3 region: CASSPLGLDTQYF. In nucleotides, the CDR3 is TGTGCCAGCAGCCCCCTAGGTTTAGATACGCAGTATTTT.

The sample holds a few counts of this clonotype. The V call is TRBV20-1, the J call TRBJ2-1; 8 bases map to TRBD2. The junction had 7 bases not matched to a gene; V was cut back by 0 bases and J by 3 bases. Germline loops: CDR1 DFQATT, CDR2 SNEGSKA (reference sequence). The CDR3 is made up of 16 amino acids. CDR3 in DNA: TGCAGTGCTAGAGATATAGCGGGGTATTACTACAATGAGCAGTTCTTC. Amino acids: CSARDIAGYYYNEQFF.

This clonotype was picked up many times. The V call is TRBV14, the J call TRBJ2-7, with 8 bases lining up with TRBD2. The CDR3 totals 15 residues. In germline, CDR1 is SGHDN, CDR2 FVKESK. Losses at the gene ends were 3 bases for V and 6 bases for J; bases not matched to a gene: 10. CDR3 nucleotides: TGTGCCAGCAGCCAGAGGCTAGCGGGTCTTGGCGAGCAGTACTTC. It codes for CASSQRLAGLGEQYF.

This clonotype was found a few times. The V and J genes are TRBV5-6 and TRBJ2-1, with 12 bases identical to TRBD2. The CDR3 sequence is 18 residues long. Looked up from germline, CDR1 is SGHDT and CDR2 is YYEEEE. After removal of 1 base from V and 0 bases from J, the junction contained 5 bases not matched to a gene. As DNA, the CDR3 is TGTGCCAGCAGCTTGCCCCTAGCGGGAGGGCCCTCCTACAATGAGCAGTTCTTC. This codes for CASSLPLAGGPSYNEQFF.

This clonotype was seen ten or more times. This chain joins TRBV5-5 and TRBJ2-3; 10 positions agree with TRBD1. The V and J ends lost 4 bases and 1 base, in that order; junction bases with no gene match: 6. The V gene's germline CDR1 is SGHKS and CDR2 YYEKEE (reference sequence). This CDR3 comprises 16 residues. This CDR3 reads CASSPGQGVGTDTQYF. The CDR3, as DNA: TGTGCCAGCAGCCCAGGACAGGGGGTGGGCACAGATACGCAGTATTTT.

This clonotype appeared a few times. The chain is built from TRBV11-2 and TRBJ2-1, with D tentatively TRBD1 or TRBD2 (5 bases each). The CDR3 has 17 residues. V gave up 0 bases and J gave up 12 bases, with 24 bases separating them. From germline, CDR1 is SGHAT and CDR2 FQNNGV. In DNA form, the CDR3 reads TGTGCCAGCAGCTTAGAACCCACTCGGGGCAGGAGAGCAATGCAGTTCTTC. Amino acid sequence: CASSLEPTRGRRAMQFF.

This clonotype has a handful of counts. The J gene is TRBJ1-5, the V gene TRBV30; TRBD1 might be the D (5 bases). This CDR3 spans 14 amino acids. V lost 0 bases and J 4 bases, leaving 10 bases between the germline ends. CDR1 and CDR2 from the germline V gene are GTSNPN and SVGIG (reference sequence). The CDR3 DNA sequence: TGTGCCTGGAGTGTAGGGGCAGGGAATCAGCCCCAGCATTTT. Its protein is CAWSVGAGNQPQHF.

The V call is TRBV20-1, the J call TRBJ2-3; D is uncertain. V lost 2 bases and J 0 bases, leaving 9 bases between the germline ends. Germline assignment: CDR1 DFQATT and CDR2 SNEGSKA (reference sequence). This CDR3 comprises 14 residues. Written as DNA, the CDR3 is TGCAGTGCTAGACGGAGTTCTAGCACAGATACGCAGTATTTT. This sequence encodes CSARRSSSTDTQYF.

The chain uses TRBV6-1 and TRBJ1-5, with 7 positions matching TRBD1. CDR3 length: 16 residues. Germline V gene data show CDR1 as MNHNS and CDR2 as SASEGT. The J segment lost 4 bases and the V segment lost 6 bases, leaving 12 bases of the junction unmatched. CDR3 bases: TGTGCCAGCAGACCCCCGGGACAGACTCTTAATCAGCCCCAGCATTTT. Translated, it gives CASRPPGQTLNQPQHF.

The chain couples TRBV3-1 to TRBJ2-2, with 8 bases matching TRBD1. The V gene's germline CDR1 is LGHDT and CDR2 YNNKEL (reference sequence). Trimming took 4 bases from V and 7 from J; bases not matched to a gene: 5. This CDR3 contains 14 residues. The CDR3 region has the DNA TGTGCCAGCAGCCCTCCGGGACAGGTCGGGGAGCTGTTTTTT. Translation gives CASSPPGQVGELFF.

This rearrangement joins TRBV19 to TRBJ2-3; perhaps TRBD2 as D (6 bases). The V gene's germline CDR1 is LNHDA and CDR2 SQIVND (reference sequence). The ends were cut back, 5 bases at V and 2 bases at J, with 14 bases in the middle. The CDR3 has 15 amino acids. Here the CDR3 DNA reads TGTGCCAGTAGTGATAGCGGCGGTTCCACAGATACGCAGTATTTT. Protein sequence: CASSDSGGSTDTQYF. Variable domain in full (rest from reference TRBV19 and TRBJ2-3): DGGITQSPKYLFRKEGQNVTLSCEQNLNHDAMYWYRQDPGQGLRLIYYSQIVNDFQKGDIAEGYSVSREKKESFPLTVTSAQKNPTAFYLCASSDSGGSTDTQYFGPGTRLTVL.

This clonotype came up a few times. This chain uses TRBV29-1 with TRBJ2-7; D might be TRBD1 (7 bases). Germline V gene lookup returns CDR1 SQVTM and CDR2 ANQGSEA. V shed 4 bases and J shed 2 bases, with 18 bases lying between them. The CDR3 runs 15 residues. CDR3 DNA sequence: TGCAGCGTTGTAGGATCGGGGGACAGCCCCTACGAGCAGTACTTC. Translation: CSVVGSGDSPYEQYF.

The chain joins TRBV7-8 to TRBJ2-7; 7 nucleotides match TRBD2. Germline CDR1 SGHVS, CDR2 FQNEAQ. Trimming took 5 bases from V and 3 from J; bases not matched to a gene: 7. This CDR3 is 14 amino acids long. The CDR3 sequence is CASSPRDYDYEQYF. The CDR3 coding sequence is TGTGCCAGCAGCCCCCGGGACTATGACTACGAGCAGTACTTC.

The rearrangement uses TRBV7-9 and TRBJ2-5; D is unresolved. CDR1 and CDR2 from the germline V gene are SEHNR and FQNEAQ (reference sequence). The V and J ends lost 7 bases and 1 base respectively, with 19 bases between them. The CDR3 is 16 residues long. The CDR3 here is CASIPPARTFQETQYF. CDR3 nucleotides: TGTGCCAGCATCCCCCCGGCGAGGACCTTCCAAGAGACCCAGTACTTC.